Each of the 29 T cell receptor beta chains below was sequenced from the same sample in a study of shared clonotypes between healthy human individuals. Libraries were prepared by immunoSEQ multiplex PCR; TCRdb keeps only in-frame clonotypes and omits some of them. The data show 2 million to 2.5 million clones, around 95% seen once. What was sequenced was naive CD4+ T cells sorted from blood. Subset defined: CD45RA+ positively selected. Receptors were obtained from a young man in good health.

The V call is TRBV5-1, the J call TRBJ1-6; TRBD1 might be the D (5 bases). The V end was cut by 3 bases, the J end by 6 bases, with 13 bases between. Germline V CDR1 and CDR2: SGHRS, YFSETQ. CDR3 length: 15 amino acids. The CDR3 DNA reads TGCGCCAGCAGCTCATCCGGGGACTCTAATTCACCCCTCCACTTT. Encoded protein: CASSSSGDSNSPLHF.

This rearrangement joins TRBV20-1 to TRBJ2-1; D uncertain. This CDR3 comprises 11 residues. Germline V gives CDR1 DFQATT, CDR2 SNEGSKA (reference sequence). Between the trimmed V and J ends, which lost 2 bases and 10 bases, there was a span of 9 bases. Written as DNA, the CDR3 is TGCAGTGCTAGATCAAGGGTCGAGCAGTTCTTC. It codes for CSARSRVEQFF.

This chain links TRBV2 with TRBJ1-2, with D uncertain. Germline assignment: CDR1 SNHLY and CDR2 FYNNEI. This CDR3 has 15 amino acids. V lost 2 bases and J 4 bases, leaving 14 bases between the germline ends. The CDR3 protein is CASSEREGGAYGYTF. In DNA form, the CDR3 reads TGTGCCAGCAGTGAACGGGAAGGCGGCGCCTATGGCTACACCTTC. Looking up the rest from reference TRBV2 and TRBJ1-2 gives the full variable domain: EPEVTQTPSHQVTQMGQEVILRCVPISNHLYFYWYRQILGQKVEFLVSFYNNEISEKSEIFDDQFSVERPDGSNFTLKIRSTKLEDSAMYFCASSEREGGAYGYTFGSGTRLTVV.

The chain uses TRBV4-1 and TRBJ1-6, with a tentative D call TRBD1 (6 bases). CDR3 length: 14 amino acids. V was cut by 4 bases and J by 9 bases, with 13 bases left in between. Per the germline V gene, CDR1 is MGHRA and CDR2 is YSYEKL. CDR3 bases: TGCGCCAGCAGCCTACAGGGTGAGGGTTCACCCCTCCACTTT. It codes for CASSLQGEGSPLHF.

In regard to this clone: Other DNA variants within this sample encode the same CDR3. This sequence joins TRBV30 and TRBJ2-2; 7 bases are shared with TRBD2. CDR1 is GTSNPN and CDR2 is SVGIG in the germline V gene (reference sequence). The J segment lost 5 bases and the V segment lost 0 bases, leaving 0 bases of the junction unmatched. CDR3 length: 13 residues. CDR3 region: CAWSVGGTGELFF. The CDR3, as DNA: TGTGCCTGGAGTGTCGGGGGGACCGGGGAGCTGTTTTTT.

The V gene is TRBV9, the J gene TRBJ2-2, with 7 bases that match TRBD2. CDR1 is SGDLS and CDR2 is YYNGEE in the germline V gene. CDR3 length: 16 amino acids. V was clipped by 5 bases and J by 5 bases; unmatched bases: 12. DNA of the CDR3: TGTGCCAGCAGTTCCGGGACTAAGGCGGGTACCGGGGAGCTGTTTTTT. Amino acids: CASSSGTKAGTGELFF.

This rearrangement joins TRBV11-2 to TRBJ2-1, with D tentatively TRBD2 (6 bases). V lost 3 bases to trimming and J lost 6 bases, with 15 bases between them. This CDR3 is built from 15 residues. Germline V gene data show CDR1 as SGHAT and CDR2 as FQNNGV. CDR3 sequence (DNA): TGTGCCAGCAGCTTTATGGGAGGAGGGTTCAATGAGCAGTTCTTC. It yields the protein CASSFMGGGFNEQFF.

This sequence joins TRBV19 and TRBJ2-7; D is tentatively TRBD1 or TRBD2 (5 bases each). Deletions cut 4 bases from V and 5 bases from J, with 12 bases between. This CDR3 has 13 amino acids. Germline-derived CDR1 and CDR2 are LNHDA and SQIVND (reference sequence). CDR3 coding DNA: TGTGCCAGTAGTACTGGGACGAAGAACGAGCAGTACTTC. Protein sequence: CASSTGTKNEQYF.

The chain joins TRBV2 to TRBJ2-1; 8 positions agree with TRBD2. The CDR3 length is 15 residues. J gave up 10 bases and V 3 bases, and 11 bases lay outside the gene matches. Germline V gives CDR1 SNHLY, CDR2 FYNNEI. DNA of the CDR3: TGTGCCAGCAGTGACGGGGGGGGCTGGTATGTAGAGCAGTTCTTC. Encoded protein: CASSDGGGWYVEQFF.

A few counts support this clone. The chain links TRBV19 to TRBJ1-5; 7 bases fit TRBD1. The V segment lost 5 bases and the J segment 0 bases; nucleotides outside the gene matches: 7. Germline V gene sequence: CDR1 LNHDA, CDR2 SQIVND (reference sequence). This CDR3 is 16 amino acids long. The CDR3 sequence is CASSLPQGYSNQPQHF. The DNA of the CDR3 is TGTGCCAGTAGTCTTCCACAGGGGTATAGCAATCAGCCCCAGCATTTT.

The gene calls are TRBV30 and TRBJ2-1; D uncertain. Germline V gene sequence: CDR1 GTSNPN, CDR2 SVGIG (reference sequence). The CDR3 is made up of 14 amino acids. The ends were cut back, 2 bases at V and 4 bases at J, with 12 bases in the middle. In DNA form, the CDR3 reads TGTGCCTGGAGTCGCCACACCTTTTACAATGAGCAGTTCTTC. This encodes CAWSRHTFYNEQFF. Filled out from reference TRBV30 and TRBJ2-1, the complete variable domain reads SQTIHQWPATLVQPVGSPLSLECTVEGTSNPNLYWYRQAAGRGLQLLFYSVGIGQISSEVPQNLSASRPQDRQFILSSKKLLLSDSGFYLCAWSRHTFYNEQFFGPGTRLTVL.

This chain uses TRBV5-6 with TRBJ1-1; D is ambiguous. The CDR3 sequence is 12 residues long. Germline V CDR1 and CDR2: SGHDT, YYEEEE. The ends were cut back, 0 bases at V and 7 bases at J, with 7 bases in the middle. CDR3 in DNA: TGTGCCAGCAGCTTGGCAGGATTTGAAGCTTTCTTT. It specifies CASSLAGFEAFF.

The chain combines TRBV5-4 with TRBJ2-3; the D call may be TRBD1 or TRBD2 (5 bases each). This CDR3 comprises 16 residues. The V end was cut by 4 bases, the J end by 1 base, with 16 bases between. The germline V gene encodes CDR1 SGHNT and CDR2 YYREEE (reference sequence). In DNA form, the CDR3 reads TGTGCCAGCAGCCAAGGCTTGATGGGGGGCACAGATACGCAGTATTTT. Translated, it gives CASSQGLMGGTDTQYF.

In DNA, the CDR3 is TGTGCCAGCAGTTACAGGGATGCTAACTATGGCTACACCTTC. This encodes CASSYRDANYGYTF. The V call is TRBV6-5, the J call TRBJ1-2; no definite D call. Trimming stripped 2 bases from V and 0 bases from J, with 7 bases between. The CDR3 loop spans 14 amino acids. Germline CDR1 reads MNHEY; CDR2 reads SVGAGI.

As to this clone: This specimen includes other DNA sequences encoding the same CDR3. This chain links TRBV5-4 with TRBJ2-3; 8 nucleotides match TRBD2. The CDR3 runs to 15 residues. Trimming removed 2 bases from V and 0 bases from J; junction bases left unmatched: 2. Germline CDR1 and CDR2: SGHNT and YYREEE (reference sequence). CDR3: CASSLASGSTDTQYF. CDR3 nucleotide sequence: TGTGCCAGCAGCTTAGCTAGCGGGAGCACAGATACGCAGTATTTT. Full variable domain (remainder filled in from reference TRBV5-4 and TRBJ2-3): ETGVTQSPTHLIKTRGQQVTLRCSSQSGHNTVSWYQQALGQGPQFIFQYYREEENGRGNFPPRFSGLQFPNYSSELNVNALELDDSALYLCASSLASGSTDTQYFGPGTRLTVL.

The chain combines TRBV29-1 with TRBJ1-5, with 7 bases aligning to TRBD1. CDR1 and CDR2 (germline): SQVTM, ANQGSEA. Unmatched junction bases numbered 8, after V lost 4 bases and J lost 5 bases. This CDR3 region has 14 residues. Here the CDR3 reads CSVATGTADQPQHF. The CDR3 DNA reads as TGCAGCGTTGCAACCGGGACAGCCGATCAGCCCCAGCATTTT.

This chain connects TRBV19 to TRBJ1-2; 8 positions match TRBD1. From germline, CDR1 is LNHDA and CDR2 SQIVND (reference sequence). V shed 6 bases, J shed 4 bases, and the junction held 7 bases outside the gene matches. The CDR3 extends over 14 amino acids. The CDR3 region is CASSGTGKTYGYTF. The CDR3, as DNA: TGTGCCAGTAGCGGGACAGGAAAAACCTATGGCTACACCTTC.

The chain carries TRBV6-6 and TRBJ1-5; D is uncertain. CDR1 and CDR2 from the germline V gene are MNHNY and SVGAGI (reference sequence). The CDR3 is 16 amino acids. Trimming left V 2 bases short and J 1 base short, with 12 bases between. For the CDR3, the DNA is TGTGCCAGCAGTTACCCCACCAGTGGAAGCAATCAGCCCCAGCATTTT. Translating gives CASSYPTSGSNQPQHF.

As concerns this clone: Other nucleotide sequences in the sample specify the same CDR3. For the CDR3, the DNA is TGCGCCAGCAGCTTGGTCGCGGGGGGGCCGGATACGCAGTATTTT. Protein product: CASSLVAGGPDTQYF. V and J are TRBV5-1 and TRBJ2-3; 9 nucleotides agree with TRBD2. Germline assignment: CDR1 SGHRS and CDR2 YFSETQ. This CDR3 has 15 amino acids. J lost 6 bases, V lost 0 bases, and 5 bases had no gene match.

This chain joins TRBV28 and TRBJ1-5; D gene uncertain. The CDR3 is 15 amino acids. Germline lookup yields CDR1 MDHEN and CDR2 SYDVKM. The V and J ends lost 6 bases and 9 bases respectively, with 21 bases between them. CDR3 loop: CASSYPREGGRPQHF. CDR3 DNA: TGTGCCAGCAGCTACCCGCGGGAGGGAGGACGGCCCCAGCATTTT.

This chain connects TRBV2 to TRBJ1-5; no clear D. The V end was cut by 3 bases, the J end by 2 bases, with 5 bases between. The germline V gene has CDR1 SNHLY and CDR2 FYNNEI. CDR3 length: 13 residues. CDR3 amino acids: CASSEQRNQPQHF. CDR3 nucleotides: TGTGCCAGCAGTGAGCAGCGCAATCAGCCCCAGCATTTT. Variable domain in full (rest from reference TRBV2 and TRBJ1-5): EPEVTQTPSHQVTQMGQEVILRCVPISNHLYFYWYRQILGQKVEFLVSFYNNEISEKSEIFDDQFSVERPDGSNFTLKIRSTKLEDSAMYFCASSEQRNQPQHFGDGTRLSIL.

Regarding this clone: This same CDR3 is encoded by further DNA sequences in the sample. The chain links TRBV6-1 to TRBJ2-7; D may be TRBD1 (6 bases). Germline-derived CDR1 and CDR2 are MNHNS and SASEGT. The CDR3 sequence is 12 residues long. V was cut by 3 bases and J by 3 bases, with 6 bases left in between. CDR3 sequence (DNA): TGTGCCAGCAGTGACAGGGGCTACGAGCAGTACTTC. This translates into CASSDRGYEQYF.

The V and J genes are TRBV5-4 and TRBJ2-5; D gene uncertain. The germline CDR1 and CDR2 sequences are SGHNT and YYREEE (reference sequence). This CDR3 comprises 14 residues. Trimming removed 0 bases from V and 1 base from J, with 7 bases in between. CDR3 in DNA: TGTGCCAGCAGCTTGGAACCATCCCAAGAGACCCAGTACTTC. The encoded protein is CASSLEPSQETQYF.

This clone appeared a single time. The identical CDR3 is also encoded by other nucleotide sequences in the sample. V and J are TRBV6-5 and TRBJ1-1; tentative D call: TRBD1 (5 bases). Between the trimmed V and J ends, which lost 5 bases and 1 base, there was a span of 11 bases. The CDR3 totals 14 residues. CDR1 MNHEY and CDR2 SVGAGI come from the germline V gene. CDR3 sequence reads: CASSPGGKNTEAFF. The CDR3 DNA follows: TGTGCCAGCAGTCCTGGGGGAAAGAACACTGAAGCTTTCTTT.

CDR3 bases: TGCGCCAGCAGCTTGGGAGGGACACAATTTAATGAAAAACTGTTTTTT. This encodes CASSLGGTQFNEKLFF. This chain links TRBV5-1 with TRBJ1-4; D perhaps matches TRBD1 (6 bases). CDR3 length: 16 amino acids. The germline gives CDR1 SGHRS, CDR2 YFSETQ. V dropped 0 bases and J dropped 4 bases, with 13 bases sitting between them.

This clone was recorded only once. J is TRBJ2-1 and V is TRBV19; a weak D match, TRBD1 (5 bases). Trimming took off 6 bases at V and 3 bases at J, with 9 bases between the two ends. This CDR3 region has 13 residues. Germline CDR1 and CDR2: LNHDA and SQIVND (reference sequence). The CDR3 bases are TGTGCCAGTAGCTCGACAGTCTACAATGAGCAGTTCTTC. Its translation: CASSSTVYNEQFF.

This chain uses TRBV4-1 with TRBJ1-5, with 8 bases matching TRBD1. CDR1 MGHRA and CDR2 YSYEKL come from the germline V gene. The CDR3 extends over 16 amino acids. V shed 0 bases and J 5 bases; nucleotides not matched to a gene: 6. The CDR3 is CASSQDGTGSYQPQHF. In nucleotides, the CDR3 is TGCGCCAGCAGCCAAGACGGGACAGGATCTTATCAGCCCCAGCATTTT.

The CDR3 loop is CASSYAQAPPYEQYF. The CDR3 DNA sequence: TGTGCCAGCAGTTACGCCCAGGCCCCACCCTACGAGCAGTACTTC. This chain connects TRBV6-6 to TRBJ2-7; no reliable D call. CDR3 size: 15 residues. Looked up from germline, CDR1 is MNHNY and CDR2 is SVGAGI (reference sequence). Trimming pared 2 bases from V and 2 bases from J, leaving 13 bases between.

V and J are TRBV6-6 and TRBJ1-2; D not resolved. The germline V gene encodes CDR1 MNHNY and CDR2 SVGAGI (reference sequence). The V end lost 0 bases, the J end lost 2 bases, and 10 bases lay between the germline ends. The CDR3 extends over 15 amino acids. The CDR3 loop is CASSYSTLENYGYTF. DNA of the CDR3: TGTGCCAGCAGTTACTCGACTCTGGAGAACTATGGCTACACCTTC.